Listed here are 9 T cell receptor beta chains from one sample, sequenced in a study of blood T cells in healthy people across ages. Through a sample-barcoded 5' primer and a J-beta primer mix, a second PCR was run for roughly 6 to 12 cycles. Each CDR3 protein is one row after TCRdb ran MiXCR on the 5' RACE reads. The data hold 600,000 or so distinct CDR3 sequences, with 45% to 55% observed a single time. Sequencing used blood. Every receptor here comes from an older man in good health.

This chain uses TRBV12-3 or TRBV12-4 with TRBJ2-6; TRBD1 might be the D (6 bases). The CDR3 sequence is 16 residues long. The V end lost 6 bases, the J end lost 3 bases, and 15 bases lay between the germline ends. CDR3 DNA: TGTGCCAGCAGAAGACGCGAGGGGGTTGGGGCCAACGTCCTGACTTTC. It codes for CASRRREGVGANVLTF.

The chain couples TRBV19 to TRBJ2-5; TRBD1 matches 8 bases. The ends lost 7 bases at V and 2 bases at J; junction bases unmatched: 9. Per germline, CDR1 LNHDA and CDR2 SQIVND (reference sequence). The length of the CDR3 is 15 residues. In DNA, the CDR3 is TGTGCCAGTAACACTCGGGACAGGACACAAGAGACCCAGTACTTC. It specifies CASNTRDRTQETQYF.

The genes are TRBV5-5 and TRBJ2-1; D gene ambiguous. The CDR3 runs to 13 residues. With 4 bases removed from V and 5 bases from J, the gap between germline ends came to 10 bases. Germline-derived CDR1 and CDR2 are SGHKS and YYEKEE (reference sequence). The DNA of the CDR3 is TGTGCCAGCAGCCCCCACATGGACAATGAGCAGTTCTTC. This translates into CASSPHMDNEQFF.

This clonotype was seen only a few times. CDR3 loop: CASRDTPPPDTQYF. Written as DNA, the CDR3 is TGTGCCAGCCGGGACACCCCTCCACCGGATACGCAGTATTTT. The genes are TRBV2 and TRBJ2-3, with a weak D call TRBD1 (6 bases). Germline loops: CDR1 SNHLY, CDR2 FYNNEI. This CDR3 contains 14 residues. V gave up 8 bases and J gave up 6 bases, with 18 bases separating them.

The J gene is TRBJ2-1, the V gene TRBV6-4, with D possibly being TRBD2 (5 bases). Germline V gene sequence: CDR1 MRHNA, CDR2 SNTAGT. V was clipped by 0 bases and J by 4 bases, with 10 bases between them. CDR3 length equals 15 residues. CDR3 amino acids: CASSDSNGKYNEQFF. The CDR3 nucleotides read TGTGCCAGCAGTGACTCGAACGGGAAGTACAATGAGCAGTTCTTC.

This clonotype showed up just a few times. The CDR3 DNA reads as TGTGCCAGCAGCTTAGATGGGACAGAGTACAATGAGCAGTTCTTC. Its protein is CASSLDGTEYNEQFF. The V call is TRBV7-2, the J call TRBJ2-1; 7 nucleotides align to TRBD1. The CDR3 runs to 15 residues. CDR1 SGHTA and CDR2 FQGNSA come from the germline V gene. V lost 1 base, J lost 4 bases, and 4 bases stayed unmatched.

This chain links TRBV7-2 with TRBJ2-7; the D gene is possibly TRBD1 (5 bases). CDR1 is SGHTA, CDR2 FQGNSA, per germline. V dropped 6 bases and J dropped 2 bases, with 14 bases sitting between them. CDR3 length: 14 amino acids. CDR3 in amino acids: CASSSRQSTYEQYF. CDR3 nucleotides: TGTGCCAGCAGTTCTCGACAGAGCACCTACGAGCAGTACTTC.

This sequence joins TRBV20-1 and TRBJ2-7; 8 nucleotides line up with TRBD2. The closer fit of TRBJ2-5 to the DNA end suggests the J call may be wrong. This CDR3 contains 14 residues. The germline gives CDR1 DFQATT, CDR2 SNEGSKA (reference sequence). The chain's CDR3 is CSARAGTSTETQYF. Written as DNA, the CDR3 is TGCAGTGCTAGGGCCGGGACTAGTACAGAGACCCAGTACTTC.

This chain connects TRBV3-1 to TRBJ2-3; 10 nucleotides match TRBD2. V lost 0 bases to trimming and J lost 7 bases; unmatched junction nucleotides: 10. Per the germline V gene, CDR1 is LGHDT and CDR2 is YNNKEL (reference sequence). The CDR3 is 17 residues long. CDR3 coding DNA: TGTGCCAGCAGCCAAGATTTGGCTAGCGGGGGTGGAAATACGCAGTATTTT. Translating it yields CASSQDLASGGGNTQYF.